This T cell receptor (beta chain) was obtained from a study of Graves' ophthalmopathy and Graves' hyperthyroidism. This clonotype was seen repeatedly, ten times or more. As the starting material, around 9.1 ml of fresh peripheral blood yielded the PBMCs. V trimming: 5 bases; J trimming: 1 base; junction bases outside the gene matches: 3. The CDR3 is 15 amino acids. The germline V gene encodes CDR1 SGHVS and CDR2 FNYEAQ. Amplification of the TCR beta CDR3 regions used RNA transcripts (as template). An initial RT-PCR round employing HTBI primers preceded a second-round multiplex PCR. MiXCR, run by TCRdb on the multiplex PCR reads, gives a single entry per CDR3 protein. This sample has over 650,000 distinct CDR3 sequences, with about two fifths found just once.

The sample consisted of peripheral blood. This TCR came from an adult man with Graves' ophthalmopathy. The chain recombines TRBV7-6 with TRBJ2-2, with 8 bases fitting TRBD2. The CDR3 protein is CASSPGLGNTGELFF. The CDR3 DNA is TGTGCCAGCAGCCCGGGACTAGGGAACACCGGGGAGCTGTTTTTT.